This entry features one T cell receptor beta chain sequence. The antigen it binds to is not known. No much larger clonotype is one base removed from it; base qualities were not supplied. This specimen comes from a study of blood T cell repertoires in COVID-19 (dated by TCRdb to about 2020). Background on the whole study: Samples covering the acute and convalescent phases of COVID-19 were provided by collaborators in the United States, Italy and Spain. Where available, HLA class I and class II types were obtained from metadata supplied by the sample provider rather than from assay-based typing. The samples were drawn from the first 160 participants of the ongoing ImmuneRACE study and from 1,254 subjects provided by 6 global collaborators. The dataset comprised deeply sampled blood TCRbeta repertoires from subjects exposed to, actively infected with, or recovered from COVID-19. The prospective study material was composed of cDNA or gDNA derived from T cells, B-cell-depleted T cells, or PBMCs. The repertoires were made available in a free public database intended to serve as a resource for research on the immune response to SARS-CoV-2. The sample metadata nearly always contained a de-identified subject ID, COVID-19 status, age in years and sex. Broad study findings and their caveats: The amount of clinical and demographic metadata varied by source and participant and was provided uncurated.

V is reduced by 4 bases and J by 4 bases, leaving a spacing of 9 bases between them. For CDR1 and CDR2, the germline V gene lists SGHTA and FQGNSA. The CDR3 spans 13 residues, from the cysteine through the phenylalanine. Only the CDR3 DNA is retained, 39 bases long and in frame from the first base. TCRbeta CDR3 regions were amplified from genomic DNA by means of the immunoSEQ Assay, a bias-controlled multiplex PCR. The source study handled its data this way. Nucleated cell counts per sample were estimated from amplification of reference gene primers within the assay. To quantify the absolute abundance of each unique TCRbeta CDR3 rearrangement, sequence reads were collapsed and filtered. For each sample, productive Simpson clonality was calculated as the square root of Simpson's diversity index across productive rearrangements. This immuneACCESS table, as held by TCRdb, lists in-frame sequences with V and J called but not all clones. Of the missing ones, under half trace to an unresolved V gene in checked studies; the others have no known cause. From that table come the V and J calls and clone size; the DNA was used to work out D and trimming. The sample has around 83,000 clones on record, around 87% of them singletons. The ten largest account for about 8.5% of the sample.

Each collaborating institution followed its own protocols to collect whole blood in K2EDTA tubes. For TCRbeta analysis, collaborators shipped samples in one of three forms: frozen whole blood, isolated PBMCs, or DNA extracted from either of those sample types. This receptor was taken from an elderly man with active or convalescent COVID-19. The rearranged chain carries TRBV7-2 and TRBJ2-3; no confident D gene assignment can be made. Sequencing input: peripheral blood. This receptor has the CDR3 CASSSLVPDTQYF. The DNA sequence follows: TGTGCCAGCAGCTCCCTAGTCCCAGATACGCAGTATTTT.